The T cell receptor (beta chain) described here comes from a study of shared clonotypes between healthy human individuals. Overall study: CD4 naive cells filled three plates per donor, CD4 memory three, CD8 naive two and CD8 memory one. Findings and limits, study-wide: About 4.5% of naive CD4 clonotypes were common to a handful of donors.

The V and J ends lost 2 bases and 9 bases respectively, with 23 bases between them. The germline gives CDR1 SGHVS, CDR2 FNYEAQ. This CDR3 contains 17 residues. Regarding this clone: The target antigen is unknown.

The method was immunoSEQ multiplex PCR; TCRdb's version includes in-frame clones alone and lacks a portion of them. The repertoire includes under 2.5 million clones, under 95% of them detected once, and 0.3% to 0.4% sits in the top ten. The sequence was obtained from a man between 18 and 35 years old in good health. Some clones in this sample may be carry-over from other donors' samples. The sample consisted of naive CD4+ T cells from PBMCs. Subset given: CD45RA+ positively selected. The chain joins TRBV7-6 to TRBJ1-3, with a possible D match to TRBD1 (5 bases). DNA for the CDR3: TGTGCCAGCAGCTTATCGCGGGGGGGGTCCGGAAGTACCACCATATATTTT. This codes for CASSLSRGGSGSTTIYF.